The 26 T cell receptor beta chains in this list originate from one sample, sequenced in a study of blood T cell repertoires in COVID-19. Some clones are missing from TCRdb's copy, which holds only in-frame ones; the method was immunoSEQ multiplex PCR. In the table there are 350,000 to 450,000 clones, around 90% of which are singletons. The sequenced sample consisted of peripheral blood. The receptors were sampled from a man between 35 and 55 years old with acute or convalescent COVID-19.

The CDR3 is CASSQDSRGAYEQYF. DNA for the CDR3: TGTGCCAGCAGCCAAGATTCCCGGGGAGCCTACGAGCAGTACTTC. The chain uses TRBV3-1 (or the pseudogene TRBV3-2) and TRBJ2-7; tentatively, D is TRBD2 (5 bases). The V end lost 0 bases, the J end lost 2 bases, and 11 bases lay between the germline ends. This CDR3 contains 15 residues. The germline CDR1 and CDR2 sequences are LGHDT and YNNKEL (reference sequence).

The chain recombines TRBV24-1 with TRBJ1-2; tentative D call: TRBD1 (5 bases). This CDR3 has 15 amino acids. Trimming cost V 6 bases and J 1 base, with 14 bases left between them. From germline, CDR1 is KGHDR and CDR2 SFDVKD. CDR3 region: CATSHGTHDNYGYTF. In DNA form, the CDR3 reads TGTGCCACCAGTCACGGGACTCATGATAACTATGGCTACACCTTC.

J is TRBJ2-3 and V is TRBV13; no clear D. The CDR3 consists of 12 residues. V lost 5 bases and J lost 10, with 13 bases in between. Germline V gives CDR1 PRHDT, CDR2 FYEKMQ (reference sequence). DNA of the CDR3: TGTGCCAGCAGCCCCCGCGAGAGAGCGCAGTATTTT. Translated, it gives CASSPRERAQYF.

The chain joins TRBV27 to TRBJ1-6; TRBD1 is a possible D gene (6 bases). This CDR3 has 15 residues. Per germline, CDR1 MNHEY and CDR2 SMNVEV (reference sequence). With 3 bases removed from V and 7 bases from J, the gap between germline ends came to 13 bases. The CDR3 sequence: CASSLAPGANSPLHF. CDR3 DNA: TGTGCCAGCAGTTTGGCCCCAGGGGCAAATTCACCCCTCCACTTT.

The chain joins TRBV30 to TRBJ2-1, with 14 nucleotides matching TRBD2. CDR1 is GTSNPN and CDR2 is SVGIG in the germline V gene (reference sequence). Trimming removed 1 base from V and 1 base from J; junction bases left unmatched: 12. This CDR3 comprises 20 residues. The CDR3 here is CAWSATMGLAGVRSYNEQFF. CDR3 nucleotide sequence: TGTGCCTGGAGTGCGACCATGGGACTAGCGGGGGTCCGATCCTACAATGAGCAGTTCTTC.

This chain connects TRBV15 to TRBJ1-1; possibly TRBD1 for D (5 bases). V dropped 5 bases and J dropped 1 base, with 8 bases sitting between them. The CDR3 is made up of 13 amino acids. The germline gives CDR1 LNHNV, CDR2 YYDKDF (reference sequence). The CDR3 bases are TGTGCCACCAGCCCCCAGGGGAACACTGAAGCTTTCTTT. Amino acids: CATSPQGNTEAFF.

This chain connects TRBV13 to TRBJ2-5; a possible D gene is TRBD2 (6 bases). The CDR3 contains 16 residues. Trimming left V 0 bases short and J 2 bases short, with 13 bases between. The germline CDR1 and CDR2 sequences are PRHDT and FYEKMQ (reference sequence). CDR3 sequence: CASSLGYGGDQETQYF. CDR3 bases: TGTGCCAGCAGCTTAGGTTACGGGGGAGATCAAGAGACCCAGTACTTC. The whole variable domain, remainder taken from reference TRBV13 and TRBJ2-5, is AAGVIQSPRHLIKEKRETATLKCYPIPRHDTVYWYQQGPGQDPQFLISFYEKMQSDKGSIPDRFSAQQFSDYHSELNMSSLELGDSALYFCASSLGYGGDQETQYFGPGTRLLVL.

The chain recombines TRBV25-1 with TRBJ1-1; TRBD1 matches 7 bases. V gave up 6 bases and J gave up 1 base; unmatched junction bases: 5. Germline CDR1 is MGHDK and CDR2 is SYGVNS. CDR3 length equals 14 residues. The CDR3 spells CASRQTGSNTEAFF. In DNA, the CDR3 is TGTGCCAGCAGACAGACAGGGTCGAACACTGAAGCTTTCTTT.

The chain joins TRBV27 to TRBJ1-4; the match to TRBD1 covers 9 bases. There are 16 residues in the CDR3. From germline, CDR1 is MNHEY and CDR2 SMNVEV (reference sequence). Trimming took 2 bases from V and 3 from J; bases not matched to a gene: 4. The CDR3 nucleotides read TGTGCCAGCAGTTTACGGACAGGGGTTGCTAATGAAAAACTGTTTTTT. The encoded protein is CASSLRTGVANEKLFF.

CDR3 residues: CASSLRLAGAGETQYF. The CDR3 nucleotides are TGTGCCAGCAGCTTGAGACTAGCGGGGGCAGGGGAGACCCAGTACTTC. The J gene is TRBJ2-5, the V gene TRBV7-2; 12 nucleotides match TRBD2. V gave up 3 bases and J gave up 5 bases; unmatched junction bases: 7. CDR3 length: 16 amino acids. The germline V gene has CDR1 SGHTA and CDR2 FQGNSA. Combining the CDR3 with reference TRBV7-2 and TRBJ2-5 gives the whole variable domain GAGVSQSPSNKVTEKGKDVELRCDPISGHTALYWYRQSLGQGLEFLIYFQGNSAPDKSGLPSDRFSAERTGGSVSTLTIQRTQQEDSAVYLCASSLRLAGAGETQYFGPGTRLLVL.

V and J are TRBV19 and TRBJ2-1; 8 bases line up with TRBD2. With V trimmed by 7 bases and J by 2 bases, 4 bases remained unmatched. Germline loops: CDR1 LNHDA, CDR2 SQIVND (reference sequence). This CDR3 contains 14 residues. This CDR3 is CASTWRGAYNEQFF. CDR3 DNA: TGTGCCAGTACATGGCGGGGGGCCTACAATGAGCAGTTCTTC.

This chain joins TRBV7-9 and TRBJ2-3, with TRBD2 as a possible D gene (6 bases). The CDR3 sequence is 14 residues long. Trimming cost V 1 base and J 4 bases, with 9 bases left between them. Looked up from germline, CDR1 is SEHNR and CDR2 is FQNEAQ (reference sequence). For the CDR3, the DNA is TGTGCCAGCAGCTTAGTGGGGGGATCAGATACGCAGTATTTT. It yields the protein CASSLVGGSDTQYF.

The chain uses TRBV5-1 and TRBJ2-7; D perhaps matches TRBD1 (6 bases). The CDR3 is 16 residues long. Trimming removed 0 bases from V and 5 bases from J, with 18 bases in between. Per the germline V gene, CDR1 is SGHRS and CDR2 is YFSETQ. The chain's CDR3 is CASSLALGRGVHEQYF. The CDR3 DNA reads as TGCGCCAGCAGCTTGGCCTTGGGCAGGGGCGTTCACGAGCAGTACTTC.

This clone has only a few counts. Other DNA sequences within the sample encode an identical CDR3. This rearrangement joins TRBV5-1 to TRBJ2-1, with TRBD1 matching 9 bases. The germline V gene encodes CDR1 SGHRS and CDR2 YFSETQ. CDR3 length: 15 residues. V lost 4 bases, J lost 4 bases, and 6 bases stayed unmatched. The DNA of the CDR3 is TGCGCCAGCAGCCTCGGACAGGGGCCTTACAATGAGCAGTTCTTC. Translated: CASSLGQGPYNEQFF.

The V and J genes are TRBV18 and TRBJ1-2, with TRBD1 matching over 8 bases. Germline V gives CDR1 KGHSH, CDR2 LQKENI. This CDR3 has 14 residues. V dropped 5 bases and J dropped 7; count of bases not matched to a gene: 9. The chain's CDR3 is CASSARTGLTGYTF. The CDR3 nucleotides are TGTGCCAGCTCAGCCAGGACAGGGCTCACTGGCTACACCTTC.

The chain links TRBV15 to TRBJ1-1; 9 nucleotides match TRBD1. Germline CDR1 reads LNHNV; CDR2 reads YYDKDF (reference sequence). This CDR3 contains 18 residues. Trimming cost V 3 bases and J 1 base; bases outside gene matches: 12. CDR3 protein: CATSRADRGRLKNTEAFF. Written as DNA, the CDR3 is TGTGCCACCAGCAGGGCGGACAGGGGCCGCCTAAAGAACACTGAAGCTTTCTTT.

V is TRBV12-5 and J is TRBJ1-6, with a tentative D call TRBD1 (6 bases). The CDR3 has 14 residues. Between the trimmed V and J ends, which lost 0 bases and 7 bases, there was a span of 7 bases. Per germline, CDR1 LGHNT and CDR2 FRNRAP. CDR3 DNA sequence: TGTGCTAGTGGTTTGGTTGGACAGAATTCACCCCTCCACTTT. This codes for CASGLVGQNSPLHF. Based on the CDR3 plus reference TRBV12-5 and TRBJ1-6, the full variable domain is DARVTQTPRHKVTEMGQEVTMRCQPILGHNTVFWYRQTMMQGLELLAYFRNRAPLDDSGMPKDRFSAEMPDATLATLKIQPSEPRDSAVYFCASGLVGQNSPLHFGNGTRLTVT.

The chain has TRBV3-1 (or the pseudogene TRBV3-2) and TRBJ1-4; D unclear. From germline, CDR1 is LGHDT and CDR2 YNNKEL (reference sequence). Trimming removed 1 base at V and 10 bases at J, with 10 bases between. The CDR3 contains 13 residues. As DNA, the CDR3 is TGTGCCAGCAGCCAAGCGGAGGGCGGAAAACTGTTTTTT. Translated: CASSQAEGGKLFF.

This chain uses TRBV12-5 with TRBJ2-7; TRBD2 aligns across 8 bases. The germline V gene encodes CDR1 LGHNT and CDR2 FRNRAP. This CDR3 has 14 residues. V gave up 2 bases and J gave up 7 bases; unmatched junction bases: 7. CDR3 sequence reads: CASGLRSGREEQYF. In nucleotides, the CDR3 is TGTGCTAGTGGTTTGAGAAGCGGGAGAGAAGAGCAGTACTTC.

CDR3 in amino acids: CASRPGGRGTGELFF. The CDR3 DNA reads as TGCGCCAGCAGACCCGGGGGGCGTGGCACCGGGGAGCTGTTTTTT. This chain links TRBV5-1 with TRBJ2-2; the D gene is possibly TRBD2 (7 bases). Germline CDR1 SGHRS, CDR2 YFSETQ. The CDR3 runs to 15 residues. V was pared by 5 bases and J by 4 bases, with 15 bases between.

This clone is a singleton in its sample. This chain connects TRBV28 to TRBJ1-4; 7 bases agree with TRBD1. Looked up from germline, CDR1 is MDHEN and CDR2 is SYDVKM. V gave up 3 bases and J gave up 4 bases; unmatched junction bases: 2. The CDR3 consists of 14 residues. CDR3 residues: CASSFTGDNEKLFF. The CDR3 DNA follows: TGTGCCAGCAGTTTCACAGGGGATAATGAAAAACTGTTTTTT. The entire variable domain, with the rest obtained from reference TRBV28 and TRBJ1-4, is as follows: DVKVTQSSRYLVKRTGEKVFLECVQDMDHENMFWYRQDPGLGLRLIYFSYDVKMKEKGDIPEGYSVSREKKERFSLILESASTNQTSMYLCASSFTGDNEKLFFGSGTQLSVL.

V usage is TRBV7-9 and J usage is TRBJ2-3, with a tentative D call TRBD1 (6 bases). Trimming took off 2 bases at V and 1 base at J, with 16 bases between the two ends. The germline V gene encodes CDR1 SEHNR and CDR2 FQNEAQ (reference sequence). The CDR3 has 17 residues. CDR3 bases: TGTGCCAGCAGCTTATTGTCGCGCAGGGGAGGCACAGATACGCAGTATTTT. This codes for CASSLLSRRGGTDTQYF.

The CDR3, as DNA: TGTGCCAGCAGCGTAGGTCGGGGACAGCTTAACTATGGCTACACCTTC. Protein sequence: CASSVGRGQLNYGYTF. V gene TRBV9 combines with J gene TRBJ1-2; 7 bases align to TRBD1. Germline values: CDR1 SGDLS, CDR2 YYNGEE. This CDR3 is 16 amino acids long. V lost 0 bases to trimming and J lost 1 base; unmatched junction nucleotides: 6.

Points on this clone: This sequence may be a read error, since a much larger clone differs from it by one base. CDR3 bases: TGTGCCAGCAGCGTCGGGACAGGGGGCTTTCAGCCCCAGCATTTT. It is translated as CASSVGTGGFQPQHF. The chain recombines TRBV7-2 with TRBJ1-5; TRBD1 matches at 12 bases. Germline V gene sequence: CDR1 SGHTA, CDR2 FQGNSA. V gave up 5 bases and J gave up 6 bases; unmatched junction bases: 5. This CDR3 comprises 15 residues. Combining the CDR3 with reference TRBV7-2 and TRBJ1-5 gives the whole variable domain GAGVSQSPSNKVTEKGKDVELRCDPISGHTALYWYRQSLGQGLEFLIYFQGNSAPDKSGLPSDRFSAERTGGSVSTLTIQRTQQEDSAVYLCASSVGTGGFQPQHFGDGTRLSIL.

This chain joins TRBV5-1 and TRBJ1-1; 8 bases match TRBD1. V shed 5 bases and J 0 bases; nucleotides not matched to a gene: 9. Germline loops: CDR1 SGHRS, CDR2 YFSETQ. This CDR3 comprises 16 residues. The CDR3 loop is CASRLGQGAMNTEAFF. DNA of the CDR3: TGCGCCAGCAGACTAGGACAGGGCGCAATGAACACTGAAGCTTTCTTT.

The chain couples TRBV5-4 to TRBJ2-5; 7 bases agree with TRBD1. Unmatched junction bases numbered 11, after V lost 4 bases and J lost 5 bases. Germline CDR1 is SGHNT and CDR2 is YYREEE (reference sequence). The CDR3 is 15 residues long. CDR3 amino acids: CASSQMTGYEETQYF. CDR3 in DNA: TGTGCCAGCAGCCAGATGACAGGGTATGAGGAGACCCAGTACTTC.